The TCR beta chain under discussion was sequenced for a study of blood T cell repertoires in COVID-19. V shed 4 bases, J shed 3 bases, and the junction held 4 bases outside the gene matches. This CDR3 is 14 amino acids long. The V gene's germline CDR1 is LNHDA and CDR2 SQIVND (reference sequence). Cohort allocation depended upon clinical history that participants reported. Per the authors' pipeline: Estimation of nucleated cell counts was performed using reference gene primer amplification. Profiled with immunoSEQ multiplex PCR; TCRdb holds only in-frame clones, not every one. V, J and clone size are taken as reported in that table, and D and trimming were inferred from the DNA itself. The sample carries 450,000 to 500,000 clones, about 90% recorded once.

The sequence came from a woman younger than 30 who had recovered from COVID-19. The V and J genes are TRBV19 and TRBJ2-7; TRBD1 agrees at 9 bases. The sequencing sample was made of PBMCs or T cells enriched from blood (not recorded which). The CDR3 nucleotides are TGTGCCAGTAGTACCACAGGGGGCTTCTACGAGCAGTACTTC. Its translation is CASSTTGGFYEQYF.